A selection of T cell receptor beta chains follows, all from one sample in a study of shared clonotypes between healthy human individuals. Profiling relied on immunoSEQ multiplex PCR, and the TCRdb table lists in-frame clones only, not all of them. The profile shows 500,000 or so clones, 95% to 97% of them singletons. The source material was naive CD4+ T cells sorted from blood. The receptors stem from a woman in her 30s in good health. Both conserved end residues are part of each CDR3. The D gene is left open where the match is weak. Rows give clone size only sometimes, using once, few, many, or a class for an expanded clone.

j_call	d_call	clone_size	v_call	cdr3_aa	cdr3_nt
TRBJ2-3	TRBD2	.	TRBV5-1	CASSLAVRASGPSTDTQYF	TGCGCCAGCAGCTTGGCGGTCCGGGCTAGCGGGCCTAGCACAGATACGCAGTATTTT
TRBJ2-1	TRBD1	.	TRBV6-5	CASRGTGYNEQFF	TGTGCCAGCAGGGGGACAGGGTACAATGAGCAGTTCTTC
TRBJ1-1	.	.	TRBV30	CAWTRQGRSEAFF	TGTGCCTGGACGCGGCAGGGGAGGAGTGAAGCTTTCTTT
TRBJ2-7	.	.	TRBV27	CASLPSSSYEQYF	TGTGCCAGCCTCCCCTCCTCCTCCTACGAGCAGTACTTC
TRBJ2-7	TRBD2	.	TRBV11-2	CASSLDNDVAGEYEQYF	TGTGCCAGCAGCTTAGATAACGACGTAGCGGGAGAATACGAGCAGTACTTC
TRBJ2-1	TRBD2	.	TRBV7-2	CASSETLAGGEQFF	TGTGCCAGCAGCGAGACCCTAGCGGGAGGTGAGCAGTTCTTC
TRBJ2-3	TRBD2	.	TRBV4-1	CASSRGRGTSFPRDTQYF	TGCGCCAGCAGCCGGGGCAGGGGGACTAGCTTTCCGAGGGATACGCAGTATTTT
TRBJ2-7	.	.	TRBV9	CASSVGPYQSYEQYF	TGTGCCAGCAGCGTAGGTCCCTACCAGTCCTACGAGCAGTACTTC
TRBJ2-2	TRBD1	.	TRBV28	CASSDPMGTGVHGELFF	TGTGCCAGCAGTGACCCCATGGGGACAGGGGTTCACGGGGAGCTGTTTTTT
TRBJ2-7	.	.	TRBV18	CASSPGRTSYEQYF	TGTGCCAGCTCACCGGGACGGACCTCCTACGAGCAGTACTTC
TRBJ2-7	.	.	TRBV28	CASSLMISLTSSSYEQYF	TGTGCCAGCAGTTTAATGATTTCACTCACAAGTTCCTCCTACGAGCAGTACTTC
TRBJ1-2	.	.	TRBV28	CASSSVGQFYGYTF	TGTGCCAGCAGCAGCGTCGGACAATTCTATGGCTACACCTTC
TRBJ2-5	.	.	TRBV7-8	CASSKGLAQETQYF	TGTGCCAGCAGCAAGGGACTGGCTCAAGAGACCCAGTACTTC
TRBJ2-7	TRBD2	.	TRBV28	CASSLKLGGAYEQYF	TGTGCCAGCAGTTTAAAGTTGGGGGGGGCCTACGAGCAGTACTTC
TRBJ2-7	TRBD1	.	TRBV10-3	CAISESTGGPYEQYF	TGTGCCATCAGTGAGTCGACAGGGGGCCCCTACGAGCAGTACTTC
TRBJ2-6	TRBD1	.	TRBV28	CASSLSGTGGEKANVLTF	TGTGCCAGCAGTTTATCCGGGACAGGGGGCGAAAAGGCCAACGTCCTGACTTTC
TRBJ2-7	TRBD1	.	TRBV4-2	CASSPTGTGSTYEQYF	TGTGCCAGCAGCCCGACCGGGACAGGGAGCACCTACGAGCAGTACTTC
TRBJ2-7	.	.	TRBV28	CASRRDEPYEQYF	TGTGCCAGCAGGAGAGACGAGCCCTACGAGCAGTACTTC
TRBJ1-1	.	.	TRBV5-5	CASSLGWPNTEAFF	TGTGCCAGCAGCTTGGGTTGGCCTAACACTGAAGCTTTCTTT
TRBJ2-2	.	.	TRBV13	CASSPETSSGGELFF	TGTGCCAGCAGCCCAGAGACTAGTTCTGGCGGGGAGCTGTTTTTT
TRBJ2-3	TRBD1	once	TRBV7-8	CASSLGDRGRIDTQYF	TGTGCCAGCAGCTTAGGGGACAGGGGTCGAATAGATACGCAGTATTTT
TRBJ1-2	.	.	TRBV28	CASRSTGGYTF	TGTGCCAGCAGATCCACTGGAGGCTACACCTTC
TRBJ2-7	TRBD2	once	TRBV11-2	CASSPIAGSSYEQYF	TGTGCCAGCAGCCCGATAGCGGGTAGCTCCTACGAGCAGTACTTC
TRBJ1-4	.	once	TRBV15	CATSRDADRQGEKLFF	TGTGCCACCAGCAGAGACGCGGACAGACAAGGGGAAAAACTGTTTTTT
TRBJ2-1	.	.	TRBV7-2	CASSLNSYEQFF	TGTGCCAGCAGCTTAAATAGTTATGAGCAGTTCTTC
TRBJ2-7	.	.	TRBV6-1	CASSSGLQGSYEQYF	TGTGCCAGCAGTAGTGGTCTACAGGGATCCTACGAGCAGTACTTC
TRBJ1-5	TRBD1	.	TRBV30	CAWNTGGGCQPQHF	TGTGCCTGGAATACAGGGGGCGGCTGTCAGCCCCAGCATTTT
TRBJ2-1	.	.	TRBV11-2	CASRRTANEQFF	TGTGCCAGCAGAAGGACGGCAAATGAGCAGTTCTTC
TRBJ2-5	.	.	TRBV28	CAAGTKPQETQYF	TGTGCCGCCGGGACAAAGCCACAAGAGACCCAGTACTTC
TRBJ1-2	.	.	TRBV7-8	CASSLGLNNYGYTF	TGTGCCAGCAGCTTGGGACTGAATAACTATGGCTACACCTTC
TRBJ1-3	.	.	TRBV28	CASSVRGGSSGNTIYF	TGTGCCAGCAGTGTTAGGGGAGGAAGCTCTGGAAACACCATATATTTT
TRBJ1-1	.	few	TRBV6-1	CASSQRMNTEAFF	TGTGCCAGCTCGCAGAGAATGAACACTGAAGCTTTCTTT
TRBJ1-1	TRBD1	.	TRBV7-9	CASISWTGEDTEAFF	TGTGCCAGCATCTCATGGACAGGAGAAGACACTGAAGCTTTCTTT
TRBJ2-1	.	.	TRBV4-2	CASSQDHDYEQFF	TGTGCCAGCAGCCAAGATCATGACTACGAGCAGTTCTTC
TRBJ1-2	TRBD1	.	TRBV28	CASRRSGGIGYTF	TGTGCCAGCCGAAGATCAGGGGGCATTGGCTACACCTTC
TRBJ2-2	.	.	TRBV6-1	CASIDANTGELFF	TGTGCCAGCATAGACGCGAACACCGGGGAGCTGTTTTTT
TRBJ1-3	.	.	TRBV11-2	CASSLRGTGSGNTIYF	TGTGCCAGCAGTCTACGCGGTACGGGATCTGGAAACACCATATATTTT
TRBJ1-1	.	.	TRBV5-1	CASSLLSGMNTEAFF	TGCGCCAGCAGCTTGCTTTCAGGGATGAACACTGAAGCTTTCTTT
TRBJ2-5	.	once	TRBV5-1	CASRSQETQYF	TGCGCCAGCAGGTCTCAAGAGACCCAGTACTTC
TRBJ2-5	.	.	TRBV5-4	CASSFNRETQYF	TGTGCCAGCAGCTTTAACAGAGAGACCCAGTACTTC
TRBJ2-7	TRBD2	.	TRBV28	CASSPAPLAGGLGQYF	TGTGCCAGCAGCCCCGCCCCCCTAGCGGGAGGCCTCGGGCAGTACTTC
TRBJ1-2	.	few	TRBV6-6	CASSNNYGYTF	TGTGCCAGCAGCAATAACTATGGCTACACCTTC
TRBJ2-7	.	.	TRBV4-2	CASSQDQPRDEQYF	TGTGCCAGCAGCCAAGATCAGCCGCGTGACGAGCAGTACTTC
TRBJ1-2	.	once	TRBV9	CASSVDRAFFYGYTF	TGTGCCAGCAGCGTAGACAGGGCGTTCTTCTATGGCTACACCTTC
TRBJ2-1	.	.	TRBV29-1	CSAWGRVQGSYNEQFF	TGCAGCGCCTGGGGGAGGGTCCAGGGGTCCTACAATGAGCAGTTCTTC
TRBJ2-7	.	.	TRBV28	CASSLYRSYEQYF	TGTGCCAGCAGTTTATACAGAAGCTACGAGCAGTACTTC
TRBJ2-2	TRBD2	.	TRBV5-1	CASMDLAGNTGELFF	TGCGCCAGCATGGACTTAGCGGGGAACACCGGGGAGCTGTTTTTT
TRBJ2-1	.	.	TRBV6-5	CASSYRDSYNEQFF	TGTGCCAGCAGTTACAGGGACTCCTACAATGAGCAGTTCTTC
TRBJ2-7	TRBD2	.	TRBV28	CASNVAGRHYEQYF	TGTGCCAGCAATGTAGCGGGGAGGCACTACGAGCAGTACTTC
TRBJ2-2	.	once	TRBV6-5	CASSYYQGGTGELFF	TGTGCCAGCAGTTACTACCAGGGAGGTACCGGGGAGCTGTTTTTT
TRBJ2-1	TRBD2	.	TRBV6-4	CASSDSGLAGAHEQFF	TGTGCCAGCAGTGACTCGGGTCTAGCGGGAGCACATGAGCAGTTCTTC
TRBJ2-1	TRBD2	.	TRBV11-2	CASSLIFSLADYNEQFF	TGTGCCAGCAGCTTAATCTTCTCCCTAGCGGACTACAATGAGCAGTTCTTC
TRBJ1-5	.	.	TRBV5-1	CASRPDSNSNQPQHF	TGCGCCAGCAGACCGGACAGTAATAGCAATCAGCCCCAGCATTTT
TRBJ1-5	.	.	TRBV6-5	CASSYARGLNQPQHF	TGTGCCAGCAGTTACGCTAGGGGCCTCAATCAGCCCCAGCATTTT
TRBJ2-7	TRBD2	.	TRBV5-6	CASSHSGTSFSYEQYF	TGTGCCAGCAGCCATTCCGGGACTAGCTTTTCCTACGAGCAGTACTTC
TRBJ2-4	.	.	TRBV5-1	CASSRAQGAKNIQYF	TGCGCCAGCAGCAGAGCACAGGGAGCCAAAAACATTCAGTACTTC
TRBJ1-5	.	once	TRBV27	CASSLFVNQPQHF	TGTGCCAGCAGTTTGTTCGTTAATCAGCCCCAGCATTTT
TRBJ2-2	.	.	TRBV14	CASSPRRDTGELFF	TGTGCCAGCAGCCCCAGGAGGGACACCGGGGAGCTGTTTTTT
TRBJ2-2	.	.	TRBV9	CASSQSDLGELFF	TGTGCCAGCAGCCAATCGGATCTAGGGGAGCTGTTTTTT